The sequence of this T cell receptor beta chain was determined in a study of siplizumab effects on memory and regulatory T cells (dated by TCRdb to about 2019). About the full investigation: The effect of the anti-CD2 antibody siplizumab on alloreactive T-cell subsets was examined in allogeneic mixed lymphocyte reactions constructed from human PBMCs.

As regards this clone: Which antigen it targets is not known. Base quality data are lacking; no much larger clone is found one base away.

The CDR3 measures 16 amino acids from cysteine to phenylalanine. Just CDR3 DNA is preserved here, 48 bases in frame from base 1. According to the germline V gene, CDR1 reads SGHRS and CDR2 reads YFSETQ. Clipping removes 4 bases from V and 0 bases from J, with 10 as the unmatched junction base count. TCRbeta CDR3 sequencing was performed on sorted unstimulated T cells and on proliferating T cells recovered from mixed lymphocyte reactions. Fresh whole blood from over 8 HLA-typed healthy donors was used to isolate PBMCs. Library generation was performed with the immunoSEQ multiplex PCR assay. Some 100,000 TCR templates per sample were assayed by the deep sequencing platform. Genomic DNA extracted from sorted T cells was used for TCRbeta CDR3 sequencing. Turning to the authors' computational methods: The R programming language was used for the clonal analysis of the TCRbeta CDR3 data. Comparing unstimulated samples against CFSE-low samples taken after the reaction was how alloreactive CD4+ and CD8+ clones were defined. Regulatory or non-regulatory origin was assigned to alloreactive CD4+ clones by matching of sequences to sorted unstimulated Treg and non-Treg repertoires. This immuneACCESS table, as held by TCRdb, lists in-frame sequences with V and J called but not all clones. Of the missing ones, under half trace to an unresolved V gene in checked studies; the others have no known cause. That table gives V, J and clone size, and the DNA gave D and trimming. This sample is represented by more than 85,000 clones; about 91% of them were singletons. In total, the top ten clones hold 2.6% of the sample.

The research as a whole found: Of the alloreactive CD4+ clones that could be mapped, the Treg-derived share averaged about 63% with siplizumab compared with roughly 25% in control reactions. Because sequences below about 10^-5 frequency were poorly captured, only a minor fraction of alloreactive clones could be mapped to unstimulated subsets. The cumulative frequency of alloreactive sequences traceable to unstimulated CD4+ memory T cells was significantly reduced by siplizumab. About 75-96% of proliferating CD4+ or CD8+ clones could not be given a naive or memory phenotype. Whether proliferating Tregs from siplizumab cultures were suppressive was not functionally confirmed. Unstimulated naive T cells appeared to be more diverse than memory T cells, and naive cells seemed to make a substantial contribution to the alloresponse.

The material sequenced was CD4+ T cells sorted from blood. Recombination linked TRBV5-1 to TRBJ2-7; TRBD1 aligns with 7 central bases. The receptor was isolated from a human donor in good health. Some clones in this sample may be carry-over from other donors' samples. The sequenced DNA: TGCGCCAGCAGCGCAAGACAGGGAGTCTTCTCCTACGAGCAGTACTTC. It codes for CASSARQGVFSYEQYF.